This T cell receptor (beta chain) was obtained from a study of memory CD4+ T cells and cytomegalovirus serostatus (dated by TCRdb to between 2018 and 2021). Looking at the study overall: The cohort included around 35 healthy adults from Belgium, of whom 9 were CMV seropositive and approximately 25 were CMV seronegative. CD4+ memory TCRbeta repertoires of a Belgian cohort with known cytomegalovirus serostatus were sequenced in order to replicate a published TCR-based CMV serostatus classifier. Summary of the overall study and its limitations: On the Belgian cohort, the classifier built on the original framework reached a median bootstrapped AUC of about 0.95, with a 95% CI of 0.76-1.00. Only CD4+CD45RO+ memory cells were sequenced, unlike the original study, which covered naive and memory CD4+ and CD8+ populations. Of 164 previously reported CMV-associated TCRbeta sequences, some 73 appeared in the CD4+ memory repertoires, each in one to five individuals. Results were interpreted as suggesting that the CMV-associated TCR signature is largely present in the CD4+ memory repertoire. CMV serostatus prediction reached a median bootstrapped AUC of approximately 0.96 with the original framework and over 0.8 with a US-trained random forest.

The CDR3 goes from the cysteine to the phenylalanine over 15 residues. Solely the CDR3 DNA is kept, with 45 bases framed from the first base. Clipping removes 6 bases from V and 4 bases from J, with 12 as the unmatched junction base count. From the germline V gene, CDR1 is SQVTM and CDR2 is ANQGSEA. The Quick-DNA Microprep Kit was used to extract genomic DNA from the sorted cells. TCRbeta DNA was amplified with the immunoSEQ hsTCRbeta kit following the manufacturer's protocol. TCRbeta libraries were sequenced on an Illumina MiSeq instrument. Under the source paper's analysis protocol: Removing out-of-frame sequences left under 2.5 million distinct TCRbeta sequences, an average of approximately 65,000 per individual. Each individual was scored using the number of 150 to 200 previously reported CMV-associated TCRbeta sequences that the individual carried and the total number of productive distinct TCRbeta sequences. A beta-binomial model was reimplemented in Python, and random forests from scikit-learn, run with default parameters, were trained on data from the US cohort. Classifier performance on the Belgian cohort was summarized as median AUC with percentile confidence intervals over 10,000 bootstrap iterations. Drawn from immuneACCESS, this table holds only the in-frame rearrangements with V and J called that TCRdb kept. Clones are partly lost; checked studies trace under half to an unresolved V gene and leave the rest unexplained. That table is the source of V, J and clone size, and D and trimming were worked out from the DNA. The sample data list around 53,000 clones, and about 86% of these were observed just once. The ten largest clones represent 1.5% to 2% of the sample.

A word on this clone: This receptor's antigen is unknown. Per-base quality was not reported, and no clone a single base away is much larger than it.

Single viable CD3+CD4+CD8-CD45RO+ cells were sorted as memory CD4+ T cells on a FACSAria II. CMV serostatus was assessed using a Roche Elecsys assay, by which serum IgG against CMV pp150, pp28, p38 and p52 was detected. Following thawing, total CD4+ T cells were enriched through positive selection using CD4 magnetic microbeads. Samples originated from another study that specifically interrogated the CD4+ T cell memory repertoire. Peripheral blood mononuclear cells were isolated and cryopreserved following standard operating procedures; serum was stored at -80 °C. The staining used CD3-PerCP (BW264/56), CD4-APC (RPA-T4), CD45RO-PE (UCHT1) and CD8-Pacific Orange (3B5) antibodies, and Sytox blue was used to exclude non-viable cells.

The V gene is TRBV29-1 and the J gene is TRBJ1-3; 7 nucleotides in the junction match TRBD1. Sequencing was performed on memory CD4+ T cells from blood. The TCR was taken from an adult in good health and CMV-seropositive. The DNA is TGCAGCGTGACCGAGACAGGGTACGCCGGAAACACCATATATTTT. Its translation reads: CSVTETGYAGNTIYF.